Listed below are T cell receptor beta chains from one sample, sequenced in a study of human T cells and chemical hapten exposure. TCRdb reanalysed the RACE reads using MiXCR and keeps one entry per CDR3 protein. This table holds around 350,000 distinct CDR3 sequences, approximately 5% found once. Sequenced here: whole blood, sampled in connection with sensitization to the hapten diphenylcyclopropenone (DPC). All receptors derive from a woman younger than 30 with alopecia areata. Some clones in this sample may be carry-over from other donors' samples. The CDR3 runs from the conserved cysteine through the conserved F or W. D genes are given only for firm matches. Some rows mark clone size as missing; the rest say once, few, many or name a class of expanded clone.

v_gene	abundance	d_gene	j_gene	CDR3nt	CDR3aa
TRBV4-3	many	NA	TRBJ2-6	TGCGCCAGCAGCCACTTAGGGGATGGGGCCAACGTCCTGACTTTC	CASSHLGDGANVLTF
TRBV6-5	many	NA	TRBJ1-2	TGTGCCAGCAGTTACTCTCGGCAGGGATCCTATGGCTACACCTTC	CASSYSRQGSYGYTF
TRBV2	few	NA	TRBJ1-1	TGTGCCACCTCCCCGCCGGACACTGAAGCTTTCTTT	CATSPPDTEAFF
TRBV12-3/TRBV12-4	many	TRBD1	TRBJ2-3	TGTGCCAGCAGTCGCGGGACAGGGGGCACAGATACGCAGTATTTT	CASSRGTGGTDTQYF
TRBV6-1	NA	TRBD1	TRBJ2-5	TGTGCCAGCAGTCGGGGGACAGGTCTTCGCCAAGAGACCCAGTACTTC	CASSRGTGLRQETQYF
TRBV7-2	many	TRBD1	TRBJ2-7	TGTGCCAGCAGCTTCGGACAGGGATCCTACGAGCAGTACTTC	CASSFGQGSYEQYF
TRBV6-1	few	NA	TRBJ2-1	TGTGCCAGCAGTGAAGCGGGAGAAGGTGAGCAGTTCTTC	CASSEAGEGEQFF
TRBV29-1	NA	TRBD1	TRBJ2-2	TGCAGCGTCCGCGGAGGACAGGGGGACACCGGGGAGCTGTTTTTT	CSVRGGQGDTGELFF
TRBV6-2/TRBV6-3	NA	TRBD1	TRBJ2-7	TGTGCCAGCAGTTCCCGGGACAGGGGGCGAAGCGAGCAGTACTTC	CASSSRDRGRSEQYF
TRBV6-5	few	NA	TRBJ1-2	TGTGCCAGCAGTTACACGAGACATAACTATGGCTACACCTTC	CASSYTRHNYGYTF
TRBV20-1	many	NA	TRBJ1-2	TGCAGGGCCATGGAGTTCGATACCTATGGCTACACCTTC	CRAMEFDTYGYTF
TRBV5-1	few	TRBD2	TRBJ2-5	TGCGCCAGCAGCGTGCGGCCGGGACTAGCGGGCGAACAAGAGACCCAGTACTTC	CASSVRPGLAGEQETQYF
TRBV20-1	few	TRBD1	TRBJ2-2	TGCAGTGCTAGAGCCCCCCCGGACAGGGGGCCCACCGGGGAGCTGTTTTTT	CSARAPPDRGPTGELFF
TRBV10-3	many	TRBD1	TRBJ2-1	TGTGCCATCAGTGACGGACAGGTGTACAATGAGCAGTTCTTC	CAISDGQVYNEQFF
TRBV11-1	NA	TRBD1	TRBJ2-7	TGTGCCAGCAGCGACGGACAGGGTGGCTCCTACGAGCAGTACTTC	CASSDGQGGSYEQYF
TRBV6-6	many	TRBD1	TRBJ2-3	TGTGCCAGCGCTACAGGGGCAGATACGCAGTATTTT	CASATGADTQYF
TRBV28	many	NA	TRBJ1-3	TGTGCCAGCAGTACAGGGTCCTCTGGAAACACCATATATTTT	CASSTGSSGNTIYF
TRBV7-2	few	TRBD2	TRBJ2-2	TGTGCCAGCAGCTTTAGCGGGGGCTCCGGGGAGCTGTTTTTT	CASSFSGGSGELFF
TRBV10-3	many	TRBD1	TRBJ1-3	TGTGCCATCAGTGTGGACAGGTTCTCTGGAAACACCATATATTTT	CAISVDRFSGNTIYF
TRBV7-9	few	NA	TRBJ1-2	TGTGCCAGCAGCTTAGCCGAGACAGACTCCTATGGCTACACCTTC	CASSLAETDSYGYTF
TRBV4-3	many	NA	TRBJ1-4	TGCGCCAGCAGCCCCTCATGGGTTGCAACTAATGAAAAACTGTTTTTT	CASSPSWVATNEKLFF
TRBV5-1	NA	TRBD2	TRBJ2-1	TGCGCCAGCGGCTGGACTAGCGGGGCAAACAATGAGCAGTTCTTC	CASGWTSGANNEQFF
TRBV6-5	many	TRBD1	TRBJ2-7	TGTGCCAGCAGTTACTCAGGGACAGGAACCTACGAGCAGTACTTC	CASSYSGTGTYEQYF
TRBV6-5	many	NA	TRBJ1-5	TGTGCCAGCAGGCCCGGGACAAGCAATCAGCCCCAGCATTTT	CASRPGTSNQPQHF
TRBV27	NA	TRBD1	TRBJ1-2	TGTGCCAGCAGTTCCAGGGGGCTGGATGGCTACACCTTC	CASSSRGLDGYTF
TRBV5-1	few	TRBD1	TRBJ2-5	TGCGCCAGCAGCCAACAGGGGTCAGAGACCCAGTACTTC	CASSQQGSETQYF
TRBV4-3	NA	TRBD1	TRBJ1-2	TGCGCCAGCAGCCAAGATCCCCAGGGGGCGGATGGCTACACCTTC	CASSQDPQGADGYTF
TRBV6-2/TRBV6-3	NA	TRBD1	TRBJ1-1	TGTGCCAGCAGTGAGAGGGGGCGCAGGACTGAAGCTTTCTTT	CASSERGRRTEAFF
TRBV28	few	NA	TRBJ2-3	TGTGCCAGCAGCCGTCCGACACAGGGAGTAAGCACAGATACGCAGTATTTT	CASSRPTQGVSTDTQYF
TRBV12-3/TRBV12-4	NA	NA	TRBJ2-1	TGTGCCAGCAGTTTAAAGGGGCCCCATGAGCAGTTCTTC	CASSLKGPHEQFF
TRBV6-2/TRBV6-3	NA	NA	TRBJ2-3	TGTGCCAGCAATCGGGGGCCGGATACGCAGTATTTT	CASNRGPDTQYF
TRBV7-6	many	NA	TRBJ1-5	TGTGCCAGCAGCTTAGACCGCAGCCAGCCCCAGCATTTT	CASSLDRSQPQHF
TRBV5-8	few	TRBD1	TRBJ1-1	TGTGCCAGCAGCTTGGAGACAGGGGACACTGAAGCTTTCTTT	CASSLETGDTEAFF
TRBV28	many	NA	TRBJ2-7	TGTGCCAGCAGCACGGTGGGCGAGCAGTACTTC	CASSTVGEQYF
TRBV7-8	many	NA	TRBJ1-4	TGTGCCAGCAGCTTAGACGGGTTTAATGAAAAACTGTTTTTT	CASSLDGFNEKLFF
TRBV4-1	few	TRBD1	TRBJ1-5	TGCGCCAGCAGCCAGGAGGACAGGGGGACCCAGCCCCAGCATTTT	CASSQEDRGTQPQHF